One sample yielded the 25 T cell receptor beta chains listed below, sequenced in a study of blood T cell repertoires in COVID-19 (TCRdb year 2020). Library preparation employed the immunoSEQ multiplex PCR assay. The clones in this table, taken by TCRdb from immuneACCESS, are in-frame only. Not every clone is retained; where verified, under half of the shortfall comes from an unresolved V gene, and the cause of the rest is unknown. The sample has more than 35,000 clones on record, 80% of them singletons. Approximately 15% of the sample is held by the ten biggest clonotypes. Sample: peripheral blood. These receptors came from a woman in her sixties or seventies with acute or convalescent COVID-19.

This CDR3 is CASTTGVDDTQYF. The CDR3 nucleotides are TGTGCCAGTACCACGGGGGTCGACGATACGCAGTATTTT. The V call is TRBV19, the J call TRBJ2-3, with a tentative D call TRBD2 (6 bases). Germline V gene data show CDR1 as LNHDA and CDR2 as SQIVND (reference sequence). The CDR3 covers 13 residues. The ends were cut back, 7 bases at V and 6 bases at J, with 14 bases in the middle.

Turning to this clone: The junction and the germline gene differ at one end; a read error may be behind it. V gene TRBV5-6 combines with J gene TRBJ2-5; 11 positions agree with TRBD1. The CDR3 is made up of 15 amino acids. Germline V gene sequence: CDR1 SGHDT, CDR2 YYEEEE. CDR3 nucleotide sequence: TGTGCCACCAGCGGGGGACAGGGGGGAGTGGAGACCCAGTACTTC. The encoded protein is CATSGGQGGVETQYF.

The chain has TRBV5-6 and TRBJ2-5; TRBD1 aligns across 9 bases. Germline trimming cut 4 bases from V and 1 base from J; bases unmatched to any gene: 5. The CDR3 has 15 amino acids. The germline gives CDR1 SGHDT, CDR2 YYEEEE. CDR3 protein: CASSGPGQGQETQYF. The CDR3, as DNA: TGTGCCAGCAGCGGGCCGGGACAGGGCCAAGAGACCCAGTACTTC.

The V gene is TRBV11-2, the J gene TRBJ2-6, with D perhaps TRBD2 (6 bases). Germline-derived CDR1 and CDR2 are SGHAT and FQNNGV. There are 16 residues in the CDR3. Trimming left V 1 base short and J 4 bases short, with 11 bases between. The CDR3 region has the DNA TGTGCCAGCAGCTTAGGGAGGGGCGGCGGGGCCAACGTCCTGACTTTC. Translated: CASSLGRGGGANVLTF.

As DNA, the CDR3 is TGTGCCAGCAGCCGGGGGACAGCCCAGCCCCAGCATTTT. Its translation: CASSRGTAQPQHF. The rearrangement joins TRBV3-1 (or the pseudogene TRBV3-2) to TRBJ1-5; 7 positions agree with TRBD1. The germline V gene encodes CDR1 LGHDT and CDR2 YNNKEL (reference sequence). The ends lost 4 bases at V and 7 bases at J; junction bases unmatched: 4. The CDR3 contains 13 residues.

As DNA, the CDR3 is TGCGCCAGCAGCTTGCCCCTCGACAGGGTGGGAGGCTACACCTTC. Translated, it gives CASSLPLDRVGGYTF. This chain uses TRBV5-1 with TRBJ1-2, with 7 bases fitting TRBD1. V lost 1 base to trimming and J lost 8 bases; unmatched junction nucleotides: 11. The CDR3 extends over 15 amino acids. The germline CDR1 and CDR2 sequences are SGHRS and YFSETQ.

This clone has just a few counts. The chain uses TRBV4-1 and TRBJ2-3; 12 nucleotides line up with TRBD1. The CDR3 extends over 15 amino acids. V trimming: 4 bases; J trimming: 5 bases; junction bases outside the gene matches: 4. The germline V gene encodes CDR1 MGHRA and CDR2 YSYEKL. CDR3 residues: CASSRGTGGGDTQYF. Here the CDR3 DNA reads TGCGCCAGCAGCCGGGGGACAGGGGGCGGAGATACGCAGTATTTT.

The chain combines TRBV7-9 with TRBJ1-1, with D maybe TRBD1 (5 bases). Germline lookup yields CDR1 SEHNR and CDR2 FQNEAQ (reference sequence). The CDR3 runs to 13 residues. Trimming removed 3 bases from V and 3 bases from J, with 8 bases in between. This CDR3 is CASSFQGDTEAFF. The CDR3 region has the DNA TGTGCCAGCAGCTTCCAGGGCGACACTGAAGCTTTCTTT.

The chain has TRBV28 and TRBJ1-5, with a tentative D call TRBD1 (6 bases). Trimming removed 4 bases from V and 9 bases from J, with 22 bases in between. The germline gives CDR1 MDHEN, CDR2 SYDVKM. This CDR3 is 16 amino acids long. The CDR3 spells CASSSGVAPEGRPQHF. DNA for the CDR3: TGTGCCAGCAGTTCAGGGGTCGCCCCCGAGGGGCGGCCCCAGCATTTT.

The genes are TRBV19 and TRBJ2-2; 8 bases are shared with TRBD1. Germline V CDR1 and CDR2: LNHDA, SQIVND (reference sequence). The J segment lost 1 base and the V segment lost 4 bases, leaving 5 bases of the junction unmatched. The CDR3 totals 16 residues. The CDR3 bases are TGTGCCAGTAGTACCCTGACAGGGGTGAACACCGGGGAGCTGTTTTTT. Its protein product is CASSTLTGVNTGELFF.

This rearrangement joins TRBV2 to TRBJ2-5; 9 nucleotides align to TRBD2. J lost 5 bases, V lost 7 bases, and 14 bases had no gene match. The CDR3 is 16 amino acids. Germline V gene sequence: CDR1 SNHLY, CDR2 FYNNEI. CDR3 sequence (DNA): TGTGCCAGCACGCAAGACGGGGCGGGGGGGCTGGAGACCCAGTACTTC. It translates to CASTQDGAGGLETQYF.

The chain is built from TRBV5-1 and TRBJ1-5; TRBD1 agrees at 9 bases. The length of the CDR3 is 15 residues. The germline V gene encodes CDR1 SGHRS and CDR2 YFSETQ. V was clipped by 0 bases and J by 7 bases; unmatched bases: 5. As DNA, the CDR3 is TGCGCCAGCAGCTTGGGACAGGGGGAGAGACAGCCCCAGCATTTT. Its protein product is CASSLGQGERQPQHF.

The J gene is TRBJ2-7, the V gene TRBV27; 9 bases match TRBD1. Germline V gene sequence: CDR1 MNHEY, CDR2 SMNVEV (reference sequence). V gave up 3 bases and J gave up 5 bases; unmatched junction bases: 14. This CDR3 contains 17 residues. The CDR3 coding sequence is TGTGCCAGCAGTTTCGACCCGGGACAGGGTATAAGAAACGAGCAGTACTTC. It encodes CASSFDPGQGIRNEQYF.

This chain connects TRBV27 to TRBJ2-7; 8 bases are a match to TRBD2. Germline V gives CDR1 MNHEY, CDR2 SMNVEV (reference sequence). This CDR3 region has 15 residues. Germline trimming cut 7 bases from V and 2 bases from J; bases unmatched to any gene: 10. The CDR3 spells CASKPLAGAPYEQYF. The CDR3 region has the DNA TGTGCCAGCAAACCCCTAGCGGGCGCCCCCTACGAGCAGTACTTC.

The chain uses TRBV18 and TRBJ2-1; perhaps TRBD1 as D (6 bases). V was cut by 2 bases and J by 4 bases, with 15 bases left in between. CDR1 and CDR2 from the germline V gene are KGHSH and LQKENI. The CDR3 is made up of 16 amino acids. The CDR3, as DNA: TGTGCCAGCTCACCAGAGGGGGTCGGTGGGTACAATGAGCAGTTCTTC. It translates to CASSPEGVGGYNEQFF.

V is TRBV19 and J is TRBJ1-1; TRBD1 matches 9 bases. Per germline, CDR1 LNHDA and CDR2 SQIVND (reference sequence). This CDR3 region has 16 residues. V was clipped by 4 bases and J by 2 bases; unmatched bases: 8. The CDR3 here is CASSKGQGGLNTEAFF. In DNA form, the CDR3 reads TGTGCCAGTAGTAAGGGACAGGGCGGGCTAAACACTGAAGCTTTCTTT.

The CDR3 here is CASSLWEAGEVTAKNIQYF. In nucleotides, the CDR3 is TGTGCCAGCAGCTTATGGGAAGCGGGAGAAGTCACGGCCAAAAACATTCAGTACTTC. The chain joins TRBV11-2 to TRBJ2-4, with 8 bases matching TRBD2. Germline trimming cut 2 bases from V and 1 base from J; bases unmatched to any gene: 13. CDR1 and CDR2 from the germline V gene are SGHAT and FQNNGV. The CDR3 is 19 residues long.

The chain links TRBV28 to TRBJ1-5; D unclear. V was trimmed by 6 bases and J by 4 bases, leaving 16 bases between them. The V gene's germline CDR1 is MDHEN and CDR2 SYDVKM. The CDR3 runs to 15 residues. In DNA form, the CDR3 reads TGTGCCAGCAGCCTATTCCCGGAGTCAAATCAGCCCCAGCATTTT. It is translated as CASSLFPESNQPQHF.

The chain links TRBV5-1 to TRBJ1-2; tentative D call: TRBD1 (6 bases). Trimming shortened V by 0 bases and J by 6 bases, and 6 bases separated the two germline ends. CDR1 is SGHRS and CDR2 is YFSETQ in the germline V gene. The CDR3 has 12 amino acids. The CDR3 bases are TGCGCCAGCAGCTTGGAGGGGGATGGCTACACCTTC. Translating gives CASSLEGDGYTF.

V gene TRBV6-2 or TRBV6-3 combines with J gene TRBJ2-3; D call uncertain. Trimming took off 0 bases at V and 3 bases at J, with 10 bases between the two ends. This CDR3 contains 15 residues. Germline V gene lookup returns CDR1 MNHEY and CDR2 SVGEGT. The CDR3 sequence: CASSYSRIYTDTQYF. CDR3 nucleotide sequence: TGTGCCAGCAGTTACTCGAGAATCTATACAGATACGCAGTATTTT.

The chain has TRBV3-1 (or the pseudogene TRBV3-2) and TRBJ2-2, with D possibly TRBD2 on 5 matching bases. The CDR3 extends over 15 amino acids. Germline-derived CDR1 and CDR2 are LGHDT and YNNKEL (reference sequence). The V end lost 4 bases, the J end lost 6 bases, and 15 bases lay between the germline ends. The chain's CDR3 is CASSLALALSGELFF. The CDR3 DNA is TGTGCCAGCAGCCTAGCGCTAGCACTGTCCGGGGAGCTGTTTTTT.

V and J are TRBV27 and TRBJ2-1, with a tentative D call TRBD1 (6 bases). In germline, CDR1 is MNHEY, CDR2 SMNVEV (reference sequence). This CDR3 region has 16 residues. The V end was cut by 5 bases, the J end by 6 bases, with 20 bases between. This CDR3 reads CASSPLGARGGNEQFF. The CDR3 nucleotides read TGTGCCAGCAGTCCCCTCGGGGCTAGAGGGGGCAATGAGCAGTTCTTC.

This clone has ten or more counts. CDR3 region: CSVARDRGLQETQYF. The CDR3 DNA sequence: TGCAGCGTCGCCCGGGACAGGGGGCTCCAAGAGACCCAGTACTTC. This chain links TRBV29-1 with TRBJ2-5; 12 bases agree with TRBD1. This CDR3 region has 15 residues. Germline trimming cut 6 bases from V and 1 base from J; bases unmatched to any gene: 6. Germline V gene data show CDR1 as SQVTM and CDR2 as ANQGSEA.

The genes are TRBV19 and TRBJ1-5, with 12 bases aligning to TRBD1. This CDR3 contains 15 residues. Germline loops: CDR1 LNHDA, CDR2 SQIVND (reference sequence). The V gene end was trimmed by 8 bases and the J gene end by 6 bases; junction bases not matched to a gene: 8. The CDR3 here is CASSGDRGLSQPQHF. The CDR3 DNA reads as TGTGCCAGTTCTGGGGACAGGGGGCTTAGTCAGCCCCAGCATTTT.

The chain couples TRBV5-4 to TRBJ2-5; 13 positions agree with TRBD2. The V segment lost 4 bases and the J segment 0 bases; nucleotides outside the gene matches: 6. Germline V lookup: CDR1 SGHNT, CDR2 YYREEE (reference sequence). This CDR3 comprises 17 residues. The CDR3 DNA reads as TGTGCCAGCAGCCCGGGACTAGCGGGACCGAACCAAGAGACCCAGTACTTC. It codes for CASSPGLAGPNQETQYF.